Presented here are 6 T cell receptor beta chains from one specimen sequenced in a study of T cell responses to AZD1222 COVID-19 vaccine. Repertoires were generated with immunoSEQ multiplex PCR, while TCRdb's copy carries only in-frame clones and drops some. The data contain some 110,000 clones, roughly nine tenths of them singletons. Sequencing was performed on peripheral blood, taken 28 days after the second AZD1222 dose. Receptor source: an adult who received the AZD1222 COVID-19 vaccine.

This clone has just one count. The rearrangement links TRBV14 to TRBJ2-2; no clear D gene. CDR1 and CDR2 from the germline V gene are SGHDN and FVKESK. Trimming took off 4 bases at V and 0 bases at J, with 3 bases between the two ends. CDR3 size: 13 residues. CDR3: CASSPPNTGELFF. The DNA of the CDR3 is TGTGCCAGCAGCCCCCCGAACACCGGGGAGCTGTTTTTT. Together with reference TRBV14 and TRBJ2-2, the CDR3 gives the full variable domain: EAGVTQFPSHSVIEKGQTVTLRCDPISGHDNLYWYRRVMGKEIKFLLHFVKESKQDESGMPNNRFLAERTGGTYSTLKVQPAELEDSGVYFCASSPPNTGELFFGEGSRLTVL.

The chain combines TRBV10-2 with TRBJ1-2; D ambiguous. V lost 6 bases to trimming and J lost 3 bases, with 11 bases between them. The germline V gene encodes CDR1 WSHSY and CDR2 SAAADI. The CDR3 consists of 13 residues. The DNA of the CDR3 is TGCGCCAGCAGCGACAAGACGGACTATGGCTACACCTTC. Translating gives CASSDKTDYGYTF.

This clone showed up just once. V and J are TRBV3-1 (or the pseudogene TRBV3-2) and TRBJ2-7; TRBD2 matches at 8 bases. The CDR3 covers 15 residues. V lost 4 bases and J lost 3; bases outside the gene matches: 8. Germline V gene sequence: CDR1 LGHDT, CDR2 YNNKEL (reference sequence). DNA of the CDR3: TGTGCCAGCAGCCTCGTGGGACTAGGTCGCTACGAGCAGTACTTC. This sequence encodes CASSLVGLGRYEQYF.

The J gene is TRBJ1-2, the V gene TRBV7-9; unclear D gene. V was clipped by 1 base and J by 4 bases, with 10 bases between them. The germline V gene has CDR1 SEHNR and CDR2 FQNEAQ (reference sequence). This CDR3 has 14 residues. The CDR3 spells CASSLEVAGYGYTF. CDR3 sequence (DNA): TGTGCCAGCAGCTTAGAGGTGGCAGGCTATGGCTACACCTTC.

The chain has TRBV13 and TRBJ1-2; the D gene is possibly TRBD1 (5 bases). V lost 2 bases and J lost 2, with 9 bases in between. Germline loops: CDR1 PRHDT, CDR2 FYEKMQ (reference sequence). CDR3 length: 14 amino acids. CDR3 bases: TGTGCCAGCAGCTTAAACAGGAGGAACTATGGCTACACCTTC. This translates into CASSLNRRNYGYTF. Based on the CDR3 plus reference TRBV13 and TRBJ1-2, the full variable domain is AAGVIQSPRHLIKEKRETATLKCYPIPRHDTVYWYQQGPGQDPQFLISFYEKMQSDKGSIPDRFSAQQFSDYHSELNMSSLELGDSALYFCASSLNRRNYGYTFGSGTRLTVV.

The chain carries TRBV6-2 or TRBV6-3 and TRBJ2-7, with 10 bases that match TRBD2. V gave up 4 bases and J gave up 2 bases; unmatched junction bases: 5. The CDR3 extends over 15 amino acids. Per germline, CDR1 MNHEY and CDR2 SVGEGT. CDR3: CASSLTSGLAYEQYF. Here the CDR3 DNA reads TGTGCCAGCAGTTTGACTAGCGGGCTTGCCTACGAGCAGTACTTC.